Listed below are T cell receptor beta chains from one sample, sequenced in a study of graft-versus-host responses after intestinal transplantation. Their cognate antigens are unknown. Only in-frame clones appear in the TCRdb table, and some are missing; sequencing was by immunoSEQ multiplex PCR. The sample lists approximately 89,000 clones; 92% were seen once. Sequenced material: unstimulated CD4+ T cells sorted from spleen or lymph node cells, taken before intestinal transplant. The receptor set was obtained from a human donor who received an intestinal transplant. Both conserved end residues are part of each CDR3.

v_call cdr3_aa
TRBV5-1 CASSLPGAPYEQYF
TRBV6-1 CASSDRNTDTQYF
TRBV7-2 CASSLASYGYTF
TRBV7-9 CASSPGETQYF
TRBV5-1 CASSLVWGRAYNEQFF
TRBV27 CASRFRYNSPLHF
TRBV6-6 CASSSSRAGGTDTQYF
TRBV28 CASRENRGTYEQYF
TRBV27 CASSLRGSGANVLTF
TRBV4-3 CASSQIDRDNSPLHF
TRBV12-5 CASGLVLDGVNTIYF
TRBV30 CAQGTPNRGGELFF
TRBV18 CASSPGLNHRTNYGYTF
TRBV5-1 CASSRYGTVQETQYF
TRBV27 CASNPGSFSNQPQHF
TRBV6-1 CASRQGTGELFF
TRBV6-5 CASSYSGGGYTF
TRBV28 CASSTGPPTGNPTEAFF
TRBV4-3 CASSQALRAPGSYNSPLHF
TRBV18 CASSPSSPGGGNEQFF
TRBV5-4 CASSSQGGTGELFF
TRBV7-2 CASRPYRESTEAFF
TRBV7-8 CASSPSGLAGGPRLGEQYF
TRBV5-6 CASSLEYRAYQETQYF
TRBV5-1 CASSFRQTGAVGEKLFF
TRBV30 CAWRRSPKETQYF
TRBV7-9 CASSLGPGGYTIYF
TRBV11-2 CASSLTGHTQYF
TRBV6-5 CASSFNRGLAYEQYF
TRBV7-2 CASTLGLGRETEAYEQYF
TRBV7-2 CASSLDRGYQPQHF
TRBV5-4 CASSRPLAGGFRETQYF
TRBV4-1 CASSPRLAGGSYNEQFF
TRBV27 CASSFIQGHGYTF
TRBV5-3 CARSLSPYQETQYF
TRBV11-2 CASSDWGGETQYF
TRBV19 CASSIGGSSYEQYF
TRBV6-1 CASSDRLAGGPSYEQYF
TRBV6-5 CASRPDTYQETQYF
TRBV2 CASSGSRTGELFF
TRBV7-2 CASSLAGQGLFF
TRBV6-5 CASSTQGPNEKLFF
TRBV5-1 CASGAVPDNEQFF
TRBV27 CASGPKGASSYNEQFF
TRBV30 CAWMMSGTGGDEQYF
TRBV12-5 CASGLVGGQYF
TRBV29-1 CSPATGETQYF